This entry lists 19 T cell receptor beta chains sequenced from one sample in a study of T cell responses to AZD1222 COVID-19 vaccine. Clones were read by immunoSEQ multiplex PCR, and TCRdb kept only the in-frame ones, dropping some. Altogether about 170,000 clones are present, roughly 92% being singletons, with the ten largest covering 1.5% to 2%. The starting material was peripheral blood, obtained on day 0 of AZD1222 vaccination. These receptors all stem from an adult in good health.

The rearrangement uses TRBV11-2 and TRBJ1-6; D gene ambiguous. Germline V gene sequence: CDR1 SGHAT, CDR2 FQNNGV. V lost 0 bases and J lost 3, with 9 bases in between. This CDR3 is 16 amino acids long. CDR3 coding DNA: TGTGCCAGCAGCTTAGAGGGCAGGCTCTATAATTCACCCCTCCACTTT. Amino acid sequence: CASSLEGRLYNSPLHF. Together with reference TRBV11-2 and TRBJ1-6, the CDR3 gives the full variable domain: EAGVAQSPRYKIIEKRQSVAFWCNPISGHATLYWYQQILGQGPKLLIQFQNNGVVDDSQLPKDRFSAERLKGVDSTLKIQPAKLEDSAVYLCASSLEGRLYNSPLHFGNGTRLTVT.

The chain carries TRBV6-2 or TRBV6-3 and TRBJ1-1; no clear D. This CDR3 region has 17 residues. Looked up from germline, CDR1 is MNHEY and CDR2 is SVGEGT. The V end was cut by 5 bases, the J end by 0 bases, with 19 bases between. CDR3 nucleotide sequence: TGTGCCAGCAGTCCCCCCCGGAGGGAGATTATGAACACTGAAGCTTTCTTT. Translation: CASSPPRREIMNTEAFF.

This clone was found a few times. The V gene is TRBV2, the J gene TRBJ2-1, with TRBD1 identical over 12 bases. V was pared by 6 bases and J by 6 bases, with 0 bases of the junction left unmatched. The CDR3 covers 13 residues. Germline V gene lookup returns CDR1 SNHLY and CDR2 FYNNEI. This CDR3 reads CASRGQGANEQFF. In DNA, the CDR3 is TGTGCCAGCAGGGGACAGGGGGCCAATGAGCAGTTCTTC.

The rearrangement uses TRBV6-1 and TRBJ2-1; tentatively, D is TRBD1 (6 bases). The V end lost 3 bases, the J end lost 6 bases, and 15 bases lay between the germline ends. CDR1 and CDR2 (germline): MNHNS, SASEGT. The CDR3 loop spans 15 amino acids. This CDR3 is CASSDTGTIPNEQFF. The CDR3 bases are TGTGCCAGCAGTGACACCGGGACAATACCCAATGAGCAGTTCTTC.

The V gene is TRBV15, the J gene TRBJ1-5; tentatively, D is TRBD1 (5 bases). The CDR3 runs 14 residues. Germline CDR1 and CDR2: LNHNV and YYDKDF (reference sequence). Trimming stripped 5 bases from V and 0 bases from J, with 8 bases between. The chain's CDR3 is CATSVDSSNQPQHF. The CDR3 bases are TGTGCCACCAGCGTAGACAGTAGCAATCAGCCCCAGCATTTT.

V usage is TRBV7-8 and J usage is TRBJ1-2; D is undetermined. CDR1 SGHVS and CDR2 FQNEAQ come from the germline V gene. The CDR3 totals 13 residues. Deletions cut 5 bases from V and 3 bases from J, with 10 bases between. CDR3 bases: TGTGCCAGCAGCCTAGACACTTACTATGGCTACACCTTC. It specifies CASSLDTYYGYTF.

This rearrangement joins TRBV9 to TRBJ1-2, with TRBD1 matching over 10 bases. This CDR3 comprises 18 residues. The trim removed 0 bases at V and 1 base at J, leaving 9 bases unmatched. CDR1 and CDR2 from the germline V gene are SGDLS and YYNGEE. The CDR3 region is CASSVGPGQGRLNYGYTF. In DNA form, the CDR3 reads TGTGCCAGCAGCGTAGGGCCGGGACAGGGGAGACTTAACTATGGCTACACCTTC. The complete variable domain, with remaining parts taken from reference TRBV9 and TRBJ1-2, reads DSGVTQTPKHLITATGQRVTLRCSPRSGDLSVYWYQQSLDQGLQFLIQYYNGEERAKGNILERFSAQQFPDLHSELNLSSLELGDSALYFCASSVGPGQGRLNYGYTFGSGTRLTVV.

This chain joins TRBV18 and TRBJ2-3, with D unclear. This CDR3 is built from 13 residues. V was cut by 0 bases and J by 4 bases, with 5 bases left in between. Germline loops: CDR1 KGHSH, CDR2 LQKENI. The CDR3 region is CASSPPVADTQYF. CDR3 bases: TGTGCCAGCTCACCACCGGTGGCAGATACGCAGTATTTT.

V gene TRBV19 combines with J gene TRBJ1-1, with unresolved D. The CDR3 runs 14 residues. From germline, CDR1 is LNHDA and CDR2 SQIVND (reference sequence). The V and J ends lost 3 bases and 0 bases respectively, with 8 bases between them. The CDR3 nucleotides read TGTGCCAGTAGTATTCCCGGACTGAACACTGAAGCTTTCTTT. Protein: CASSIPGLNTEAFF.

The chain recombines TRBV5-1 with TRBJ2-3; 14 bases line up with TRBD2. Looked up from germline, CDR1 is SGHRS and CDR2 is YFSETQ. CDR3 length: 17 residues. Trimming at V came to 0 bases and at J to 4 bases, leaving 4 bases not matched to a gene. The CDR3 is CASSLGLAGGEADTQYF. The CDR3 DNA follows: TGCGCCAGCAGCTTGGGACTAGCGGGAGGGGAGGCAGATACGCAGTATTTT.

This sequence joins TRBV5-1 and TRBJ2-1; tentatively, D is TRBD2 (7 bases). Germline V CDR1 and CDR2: SGHRS, YFSETQ. V lost 2 bases, J lost 4 bases, and 10 bases lay in between. This CDR3 contains 14 residues. CDR3 sequence: CASSLRGAYNEQFF. The CDR3 nucleotides read TGCGCCAGCAGCTTACGGGGGGCTTACAATGAGCAGTTCTTC.

This chain connects TRBV7-3 to TRBJ1-1; D gene uncertain. The CDR3 spans 14 residues. Between the trimmed V and J ends, which lost 0 bases and 2 bases, there was a span of 7 bases. CDR1 is SGHTA, CDR2 FQGTGA, per germline. This chain's CDR3 is CASSLTGINTEAFF. CDR3 in DNA: TGTGCCAGCAGCTTAACAGGAATAAACACTGAAGCTTTCTTT.

The rearrangement links TRBV7-3 to TRBJ1-1, with D possibly matching TRBD1 (6 bases). Trimming pared 5 bases from V and 0 bases from J, leaving 16 bases between. Germline V CDR1 and CDR2: SGHTA, FQGTGA. The CDR3 sequence is 16 residues long. DNA for the CDR3: TGTGCCAGCAGCATCCCGGGACACTCCATGAACACTGAAGCTTTCTTT. This sequence encodes CASSIPGHSMNTEAFF.

For the CDR3, the DNA is TGTGCCAGCAGCTCCCCGGGACTAGCGGGAAACACCGGGGAGCTGTTTTTT. The encoded protein is CASSSPGLAGNTGELFF. The V call is TRBV7-9, the J call TRBJ2-2; 13 nucleotides agree with TRBD2. CDR3 length equals 17 residues. The ends lost 4 bases at V and 2 bases at J; junction bases unmatched: 4. In germline, CDR1 is SEHNR, CDR2 FQNEAQ (reference sequence).

V usage is TRBV5-6 and J usage is TRBJ1-6; D gene uncertain. V was clipped by 3 bases and J by 8 bases, with 9 bases between them. Germline V gives CDR1 SGHDT, CDR2 YYEEEE. This CDR3 spans 13 amino acids. The CDR3 sequence is CASSSFQYSPLHF. The CDR3 nucleotides are TGTGCCAGCAGCTCCTTTCAATATTCACCCCTCCACTTT.

In this sample, this clone turned up once. This chain links TRBV10-2 with TRBJ2-1, with 16 nucleotides matching TRBD2. The V and J ends lost 6 bases and 6 bases, in that order; junction bases with no gene match: 8. Germline V gives CDR1 WSHSY, CDR2 SAAADI. The CDR3 has 17 amino acids. The CDR3: CASRDPGLAGGPNEQFF. CDR3 nucleotide sequence: TGCGCCAGCAGAGACCCGGGACTAGCGGGAGGGCCCAATGAGCAGTTCTTC.

V is TRBV9 and J is TRBJ1-6; tentatively, D is TRBD1 (5 bases). V was trimmed by 1 base and J by 9 bases, leaving 11 bases between them. Germline values: CDR1 SGDLS, CDR2 YYNGEE. CDR3 length: 14 amino acids. CDR3 coding DNA: TGTGCCAGCAGCGTACGGGGGATTGGTTCACCCCTCCACTTT. Translating gives CASSVRGIGSPLHF.

This rearrangement joins TRBV18 to TRBJ1-2, with 9 bases that match TRBD1. The ends lost 2 bases at V and 3 bases at J; junction bases unmatched: 4. This CDR3 has 15 amino acids. CDR1 and CDR2 from the germline V gene are KGHSH and LQKENI. The CDR3 DNA reads TGTGCCAGCTCACCAAGGGACAGGGCTCACTATGGCTACACCTTC. Translating it yields CASSPRDRAHYGYTF.

V gene TRBV9 combines with J gene TRBJ2-6; D is possibly TRBD1 (5 bases). This CDR3 is 15 amino acids long. V was pared by 3 bases and J by 2 bases, with 9 bases between. CDR1 is SGDLS, CDR2 YYNGEE, per germline. In DNA form, the CDR3 reads TGTGCCAGCAGCGAGTCAGGGCCTGGGGCCAACGTCCTGACTTTC. It specifies CASSESGPGANVLTF.